Each of the 12 T cell receptor beta chains below was sequenced from the same sample in a study of PD-1 blockade in classical Hodgkin lymphoma. TCRdb's copy holds only in-frame clones and misses some; the assay was immunoSEQ multiplex PCR. The repertoire includes 90,000 to 120,000 clones, roughly nine tenths of them detected once, and 20% sits in the top ten. Each and every patient relapsed after autologous stem cell transplantation, and patients got differing brentuximab vedotin exposure. The sequencing used peripheral blood mononuclear cells (PBMCs), collected before the second cycle of nivolumab. The receptors come from a human donor with classical Hodgkin lymphoma.

This sequence joins TRBV28 and TRBJ1-1; D gene uncertain. The CDR3 is 14 residues long. V was clipped by 2 bases and J by 2 bases, with 9 bases between them. The germline V gene encodes CDR1 MDHEN and CDR2 SYDVKM. The CDR3 protein is CASSLAPTNTEAFF. In DNA, the CDR3 is TGTGCCAGCAGTTTAGCCCCGACAAACACTGAAGCTTTCTTT.

The chain joins TRBV19 to TRBJ1-2; 10 bases match TRBD1. The CDR3 covers 15 residues. CDR1 is LNHDA, CDR2 SQIVND, per germline (reference sequence). V lost 5 bases and J lost 4; bases outside the gene matches: 7. CDR3 region: CASSPGTGDGYGYTF. The CDR3 nucleotides are TGTGCCAGTAGTCCCGGGACAGGGGACGGCTATGGCTACACCTTC.

The chain links TRBV19 to TRBJ2-1; 9 nucleotides match TRBD2. Per the germline V gene, CDR1 is LNHDA and CDR2 is SQIVND (reference sequence). This CDR3 is 19 amino acids long. V lost 7 bases, J lost 4 bases, and 20 bases stayed unmatched. CDR3 sequence reads: CASTEGPPFAGGRYNEQFF. DNA of the CDR3: TGTGCCAGTACGGAGGGCCCCCCCTTCGCGGGAGGGAGGTACAATGAGCAGTTCTTC.

The V gene is TRBV25-1, the J gene TRBJ2-7, with 7 nucleotides matching TRBD1. The CDR3 is 13 residues long. Losses at the gene ends were 3 bases for V and 3 bases for J; bases not matched to a gene: 2. Germline-derived CDR1 and CDR2 are MGHDK and SYGVNS. As DNA, the CDR3 is TGTGCCAGCAGTGACGGACAGGACTACGAGCAGTACTTC. Its translation is CASSDGQDYEQYF.

The chain has TRBV10-3 and TRBJ2-3; D not certain. Germline assignment: CDR1 ENHRY and CDR2 SYGVKD. The ends were cut back, 10 bases at V and 0 bases at J, with 17 bases in the middle. The CDR3 runs 15 residues. The CDR3 DNA sequence: TGTGCCAACCGACGGGCTCTAACTAGCACAGATACGCAGTATTTT. This codes for CANRRALTSTDTQYF.

CDR3 amino acids: CASSPRDREPREISPNYGYTF. CDR3 in DNA: TGTGCCAGCTCACCACGGGACAGGGAACCCAGAGAGATTTCGCCTAACTATGGCTACACCTTC. The rearrangement links TRBV18 to TRBJ1-2; the match to TRBD1 covers 9 bases. The CDR3 totals 21 residues. Germline CDR1 and CDR2: KGHSH and LQKENI. With V trimmed by 1 base and J by 0 bases, 18 bases remained unmatched.

The chain combines TRBV6-5 with TRBJ2-7, with a weak D call TRBD2 (6 bases). The germline V gene encodes CDR1 MNHEY and CDR2 SVGAGI. V lost 6 bases to trimming and J lost 4 bases, with 13 bases between them. The CDR3 sequence is 13 residues long. The CDR3 DNA reads TGTGCCAGCAGAGGTTGGGGGGAGTACGAGCAGTACTTC. Translated: CASRGWGEYEQYF.

V is TRBV28 and J is TRBJ2-5; 8 positions agree with TRBD2. Germline lookup yields CDR1 MDHEN and CDR2 SYDVKM. V lost 5 bases and J lost 8; bases outside the gene matches: 7. The CDR3 extends over 13 amino acids. CDR3 sequence (DNA): TGTGCCAGCAGTAGCGGGAGCGATATAACCCAGTACTTC. This translates into CASSSGSDITQYF.

The genes are TRBV18 and TRBJ2-5; D ambiguous. This CDR3 has 14 amino acids. Germline assignment: CDR1 KGHSH and CDR2 LQKENI. The ends were cut back, 3 bases at V and 0 bases at J, with 8 bases in the middle. Here the CDR3 reads CASSPGHYQETQYF. In DNA, the CDR3 is TGTGCCAGCTCACCCGGGCACTACCAAGAGACCCAGTACTTC.

The chain links TRBV2 to TRBJ2-7; 11 bases fit TRBD2. CDR3 length equals 15 residues. Per the germline V gene, CDR1 is SNHLY and CDR2 is FYNNEI. V gave up 3 bases and J gave up 3 bases; unmatched junction bases: 4. DNA of the CDR3: TGTGCCAGCAGTGAGGGACTAGCGGTGTTCTACGAGCAGTACTTC. Its translation is CASSEGLAVFYEQYF.

Here the CDR3 reads CASRPTGLSVRAQETQYF. CDR3 bases: TGCGCCAGCAGGCCCACGGGACTTTCCGTGAGAGCCCAAGAGACCCAGTACTTC. The rearrangement uses TRBV5-1 and TRBJ2-5; weak D call: TRBD2 (6 bases). CDR1 SGHRS and CDR2 YFSETQ come from the germline V gene. The CDR3 is made up of 18 amino acids. The germline V and J ends were trimmed by 5 bases and 1 base, with 24 bases remaining between them.

This chain joins TRBV19 and TRBJ2-7, with D possibly TRBD2 on 6 matching bases. V lost 5 bases to trimming and J lost 7 bases, with 9 bases between them. The germline V gene has CDR1 LNHDA and CDR2 SQIVND (reference sequence). CDR3 length: 11 residues. In DNA form, the CDR3 reads TGTGCCAGTAGTTCGGGGGAAGAGCAGTACTTC. This codes for CASSSGEEQYF.